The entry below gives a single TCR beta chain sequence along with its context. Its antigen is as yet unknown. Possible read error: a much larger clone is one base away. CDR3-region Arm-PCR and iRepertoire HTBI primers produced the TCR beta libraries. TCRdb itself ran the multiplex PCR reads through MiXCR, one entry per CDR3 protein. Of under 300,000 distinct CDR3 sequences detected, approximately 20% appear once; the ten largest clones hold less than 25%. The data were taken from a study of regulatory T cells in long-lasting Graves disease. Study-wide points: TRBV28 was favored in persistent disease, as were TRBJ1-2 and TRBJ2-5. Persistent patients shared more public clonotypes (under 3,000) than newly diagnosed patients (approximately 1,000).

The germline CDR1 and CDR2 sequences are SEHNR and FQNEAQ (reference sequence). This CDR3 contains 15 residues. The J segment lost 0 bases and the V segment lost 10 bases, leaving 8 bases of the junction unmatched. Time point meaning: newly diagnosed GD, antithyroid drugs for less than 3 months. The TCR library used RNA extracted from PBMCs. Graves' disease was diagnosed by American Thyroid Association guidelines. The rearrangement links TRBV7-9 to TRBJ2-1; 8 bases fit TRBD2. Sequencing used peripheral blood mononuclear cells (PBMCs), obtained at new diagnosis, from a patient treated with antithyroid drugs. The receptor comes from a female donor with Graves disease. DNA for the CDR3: TGTGCCACCACCTATAGCGGGACCTCCTACAATGAGCAGTTCTTC. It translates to CATTYSGTSYNEQFF.